A selection of T cell receptor beta chains follows, all from one sample in a study of T cell responses to AZD1222 COVID-19 vaccine. The table came from immunoSEQ multiplex PCR; TCRdb's copy has only in-frame clones and leaves some out. This table holds roughly 80,000 clones, roughly 82% found once. The specimen was peripheral blood, collected on day 0 of AZD1222 vaccination. These receptor sequences come from an adult in good health. Each CDR3 is given with its conserved first and last residue. The order of the fields is J gene, D gene, V gene, clone size, CDR3 protein, CDR3 DNA. D genes are given only for firm matches. The size field is filled for only some rows; it gives once, few, many or a size class.

J gene: TRBJ2-2; D gene: TRBD2; V gene: TRBV5-1; clone size: -; CDR3 protein: CASSVGTSGRGNTGELFF; CDR3 DNA: TGCGCCAGCAGCGTCGGGACTAGCGGGAGGGGGAACACCGGGGAGCTGTTTTTT
J gene: TRBJ1-6; D gene: -; V gene: TRBV15; clone size: -; CDR3 protein: CATGRDNSPLHF; CDR3 DNA: TGTGCCACCGGGAGGGACAATTCACCCCTCCACTTT
J gene: TRBJ2-5; D gene: -; V gene: TRBV3-1/TRBV3-2; clone size: few; CDR3 protein: CASSQDHRPLPETQYF; CDR3 DNA: TGTGCCAGCAGCCAAGATCACCGCCCCCTCCCAGAGACCCAGTACTTC
J gene: TRBJ1-1; D gene: -; V gene: TRBV19; clone size: once; CDR3 protein: CASSIPGTEAFF; CDR3 DNA: TGTGCCAGTAGTATACCGGGGACTGAAGCTTTCTTT
J gene: TRBJ2-1; D gene: TRBD2; V gene: TRBV29-1; clone size: once; CDR3 protein: CSVDATGTSIEQFF; CDR3 DNA: TGCAGCGTTGACGCTACCGGGACTAGTATTGAGCAGTTCTTC
J gene: TRBJ1-1; D gene: -; V gene: TRBV15; clone size: -; CDR3 protein: CATSRDLRGAMNTEAFF; CDR3 DNA: TGTGCCACCAGCAGAGATCTGAGGGGTGCAATGAACACTGAAGCTTTCTTT
J gene: TRBJ1-1; D gene: TRBD1; V gene: TRBV25-1; clone size: -; CDR3 protein: CASSRQGYGTEAFF; CDR3 DNA: TGTGCCAGCAGTAGACAGGGGTATGGCACTGAAGCTTTCTTT
J gene: TRBJ1-2; D gene: TRBD1; V gene: TRBV5-6; clone size: -; CDR3 protein: CASSLGDRSYGYTF; CDR3 DNA: TGTGCCAGCAGCTTGGGGGACAGGTCCTATGGCTACACCTTC
J gene: TRBJ1-6; D gene: -; V gene: TRBV19; clone size: -; CDR3 protein: CASQLGSSVSSPLHF; CDR3 DNA: TGTGCCAGTCAACTGGGGAGCTCTGTAAGTTCACCCCTCCACTTT
J gene: TRBJ2-3; D gene: -; V gene: TRBV6-5; clone size: -; CDR3 protein: CASTQEGLGVDTQYF; CDR3 DNA: TGTGCCAGCACTCAAGAGGGACTTGGGGTAGATACGCAGTATTTT
J gene: TRBJ1-2; D gene: -; V gene: TRBV6-5; clone size: once; CDR3 protein: CASSRNRDNYGYTF; CDR3 DNA: TGTGCCAGCAGTCGTAACAGGGATAACTATGGCTACACCTTC
J gene: TRBJ2-6; D gene: -; V gene: TRBV4-3; clone size: -; CDR3 protein: CASSLERGAGNVLTF; CDR3 DNA: TGCGCCAGCAGCCTCGAGAGGGGGGCCGGAAACGTCCTGACTTTC
J gene: TRBJ2-7; D gene: TRBD2; V gene: TRBV5-1; clone size: few; CDR3 protein: CASSSDGGSGGPRGEQYF; CDR3 DNA: TGCGCCAGCAGCTCCGATGGTGGTAGCGGGGGGCCGAGGGGGGAGCAGTACTTC
J gene: TRBJ1-5; D gene: TRBD1; V gene: TRBV19; clone size: -; CDR3 protein: CASIRGQNGNQPQHF; CDR3 DNA: TGTGCCAGTATAAGGGGGCAGAATGGCAATCAGCCCCAGCATTTT
J gene: TRBJ1-1; D gene: TRBD1; V gene: TRBV2; clone size: -; CDR3 protein: CASSEGGQGRAEAFF; CDR3 DNA: TGTGCCAGCAGTGAAGGGGGACAGGGGAGGGCTGAAGCTTTCTTT
J gene: TRBJ2-7; D gene: -; V gene: TRBV30; clone size: -; CDR3 protein: CAWRRPGTSYEQYF; CDR3 DNA: TGTGCCTGGAGACGGCCAGGGACAAGCTACGAGCAGTACTTC
J gene: TRBJ1-1; D gene: TRBD1; V gene: TRBV4-3; clone size: few; CDR3 protein: CASSLGTGVGTEAFF; CDR3 DNA: TGCGCCAGCAGCCTCGGGACAGGGGTTGGGACTGAAGCTTTCTTT
J gene: TRBJ2-1; D gene: -; V gene: TRBV6-2/TRBV6-3; clone size: -; CDR3 protein: CASSYLRRGPLGSGNNEQFF; CDR3 DNA: TGTGCCAGCAGTTACCTCAGGCGGGGACCCCTGGGTAGCGGAAACAATGAGCAGTTCTTC
J gene: TRBJ1-2; D gene: -; V gene: TRBV12-3/TRBV12-4; clone size: -; CDR3 protein: CASSSELNYGYTF; CDR3 DNA: TGTGCCAGCAGTTCAGAACTCAACTATGGCTACACCTTC
J gene: TRBJ1-6; D gene: -; V gene: TRBV9; clone size: -; CDR3 protein: CASSVGGSSYNSPLHF; CDR3 DNA: TGTGCCAGCAGCGTAGGCGGCAGCTCCTATAATTCACCCCTCCACTTT
J gene: TRBJ1-3; D gene: -; V gene: TRBV19; clone size: -; CDR3 protein: CASSIKGTSHSGNTIYF; CDR3 DNA: TGTGCCAGTAGTATCAAAGGGACAAGCCACTCTGGAAACACCATATATTTT
J gene: TRBJ2-7; D gene: -; V gene: TRBV6-5; clone size: -; CDR3 protein: CASSYSTGFYEQYF; CDR3 DNA: TGTGCCAGCAGTTACTCGACAGGCTTCTACGAGCAGTACTTC
J gene: TRBJ1-5; D gene: -; V gene: TRBV6-5; clone size: -; CDR3 protein: CASTGQEISNQPQHF; CDR3 DNA: TGTGCCAGCACCGGCCAGGAGATTAGCAATCAGCCCCAGCATTTT
J gene: TRBJ1-1; D gene: -; V gene: TRBV20-1; clone size: -; CDR3 protein: CSARTSTAFF; CDR3 DNA: TGCAGTGCTCGGACCTCTACAGCTTTCTTT
J gene: TRBJ1-2; D gene: -; V gene: TRBV13; clone size: -; CDR3 protein: CASSSLKYEITGNYGYTF; CDR3 DNA: TGTGCCAGCAGCTCTCTAAAATACGAAATTACAGGGAACTATGGCTACACCTTC
J gene: TRBJ2-1; D gene: -; V gene: TRBV7-6; clone size: -; CDR3 protein: CASSPPSSFYNEQFF; CDR3 DNA: TGTGCCAGCAGCCCTCCCAGCTCCTTCTACAATGAGCAGTTCTTC
J gene: TRBJ1-2; D gene: TRBD1; V gene: TRBV5-8; clone size: -; CDR3 protein: CASSLRTGNGYTF; CDR3 DNA: TGTGCCAGCAGCTTGCGGACAGGGAATGGCTACACCTTC
J gene: TRBJ2-7; D gene: TRBD1; V gene: TRBV27; clone size: -; CDR3 protein: CASSLYGDRVYEQYF; CDR3 DNA: TGTGCCAGCAGTTTATATGGGGACAGGGTCTACGAGCAGTACTTC
J gene: TRBJ2-3; D gene: TRBD2; V gene: TRBV27; clone size: -; CDR3 protein: CASSPTGRGLKYF; CDR3 DNA: TGTGCCAGCAGTCCTACGGGGAGGGGCCTGAAGTATTTT
J gene: TRBJ2-1; D gene: -; V gene: TRBV5-5; clone size: once; CDR3 protein: CASSLSGNSYNEQFF; CDR3 DNA: TGTGCCAGCAGCTTGAGCGGTAACTCCTACAATGAGCAGTTCTTC
J gene: TRBJ1-2; D gene: -; V gene: TRBV7-2; clone size: few; CDR3 protein: CASSLMPTSIYGYTF; CDR3 DNA: TGTGCCAGCAGCTTAATGCCCACGTCGATCTATGGCTACACCTTC
J gene: TRBJ1-1; D gene: TRBD1; V gene: TRBV12-5; clone size: -; CDR3 protein: CASGPGQGSNTEAFF; CDR3 DNA: TGTGCTAGTGGTCCAGGACAGGGGAGCAACACTGAAGCTTTCTTT
J gene: TRBJ2-6; D gene: -; V gene: TRBV10-2; clone size: -; CDR3 protein: CASSEMASGANVLTF; CDR3 DNA: TGCGCCAGCAGTGAGATGGCGTCTGGGGCCAACGTCCTGACTTTC
J gene: TRBJ2-7; D gene: TRBD1; V gene: TRBV11-3; clone size: -; CDR3 protein: CASSLEGGWDRRPSSYEQYF; CDR3 DNA: TGTGCCAGCAGCTTAGAGGGGGGATGGGACAGGAGGCCTTCCTCCTACGAGCAGTACTTC
J gene: TRBJ2-3; D gene: TRBD2; V gene: TRBV3-1/TRBV3-2; clone size: once; CDR3 protein: CASSYGTSGASTDTQYF; CDR3 DNA: TGTGCCAGCAGTTACGGGACTAGCGGGGCTTCCACAGATACGCAGTATTTT
J gene: TRBJ1-4; D gene: -; V gene: TRBV5-6; clone size: -; CDR3 protein: CASSTGGKTNEKLFF; CDR3 DNA: TGTGCCAGCAGCACAGGAGGGAAGACTAATGAAAAACTGTTTTTT